One sample yielded the 5 T cell receptor beta chains listed below, sequenced in a study of T cell responses to AZD1222 COVID-19 vaccine. Assay: immunoSEQ multiplex PCR; the TCRdb copy retains only in-frame clones and omits some. The profile shows 95,000 to 150,000 clones, 87% of them singletons. The sequenced sample was peripheral blood, obtained on day 0 of AZD1222 vaccination. These TCRs come from an adult in good health.

V gene TRBV30 combines with J gene TRBJ1-6, with 9 bases matching TRBD1. The trim removed 0 bases at V and 0 bases at J, leaving 9 bases unmatched. The CDR3 covers 19 residues. From germline, CDR1 is GTSNPN and CDR2 SVGIG (reference sequence). The CDR3 region has the DNA TGTGCCTGGAGTGTATGGGGACAGGGCGACAGCTCCTATAATTCACCCCTCCACTTT. It translates to CAWSVWGQGDSSYNSPLHF.

This clone was observed a few times. V gene TRBV4-3 combines with J gene TRBJ2-2; a possible D gene is TRBD2 (5 bases). The CDR3 consists of 15 residues. From germline, CDR1 is LGHNA and CDR2 YSLEER. The germline V and J ends were trimmed by 4 bases and 4 bases, with 13 bases remaining between them. In DNA, the CDR3 is TGCGCCAGCAGCCGTGATTGGACTGCCACCGGGGAGCTGTTTTTT. This translates into CASSRDWTATGELFF.

The genes are TRBV4-3 and TRBJ1-5, with 7 bases that match TRBD1. J was trimmed by 2 bases and V by 1 base; bases with no gene match: 2. Germline loops: CDR1 LGHNA, CDR2 YSLEER. CDR3 length: 15 residues. The CDR3 DNA reads TGCGCCAGCAGCCAAGGCACAGGGGGCAATCAGCCCCAGCATTTT. This sequence encodes CASSQGTGGNQPQHF.

The V and J genes are TRBV27 and TRBJ1-1; TRBD1 agrees at 9 bases. The CDR3 contains 14 residues. Trimming removed 6 bases from V and 2 bases from J; junction bases left unmatched: 4. Germline V lookup: CDR1 MNHEY, CDR2 SMNVEV (reference sequence). The CDR3 is CASSTTGGNTEAFF. For the CDR3, the DNA is TGTGCCAGCAGCACGACAGGGGGAAACACTGAAGCTTTCTTT.

The CDR3 loop is CASSFGFRGYEQYF. CDR3 nucleotides: TGTGCCAGCAGTTTCGGTTTTAGGGGCTACGAGCAGTACTTC. The chain is built from TRBV6-5 and TRBJ2-7, with D maybe TRBD1 (5 bases). The V gene lost 4 bases and the J gene lost 3 bases, with 13 bases spanning the gap. The CDR3 totals 14 residues. The germline CDR1 and CDR2 sequences are MNHEY and SVGAGI.